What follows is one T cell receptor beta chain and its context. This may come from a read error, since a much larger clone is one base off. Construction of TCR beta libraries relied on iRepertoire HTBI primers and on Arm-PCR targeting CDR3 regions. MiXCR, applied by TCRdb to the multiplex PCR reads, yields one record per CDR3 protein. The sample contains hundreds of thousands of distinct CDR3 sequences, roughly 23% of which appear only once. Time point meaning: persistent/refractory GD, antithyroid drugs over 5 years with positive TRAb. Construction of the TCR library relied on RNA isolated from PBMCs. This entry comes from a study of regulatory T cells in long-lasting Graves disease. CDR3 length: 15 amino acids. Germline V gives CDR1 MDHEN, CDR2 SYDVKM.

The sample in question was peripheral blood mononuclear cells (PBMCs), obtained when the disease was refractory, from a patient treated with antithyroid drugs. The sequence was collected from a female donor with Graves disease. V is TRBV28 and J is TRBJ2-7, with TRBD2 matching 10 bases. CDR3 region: CAGSRAGGGSYEQYF. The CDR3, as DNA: TGTGCCGGCAGCCGAGCGGGAGGGGGTTCCTACGAGCAGTACTTC.